The 26 T cell receptor beta chains below come from one sample, sequenced in a study of blood T cells in healthy people across ages. A J-beta primer mix and a sample-barcoded 5' primer were used in a second PCR of about 7 to 12 cycles. TCRdb ran MiXCR on the 5' RACE reads and lists one entry per CDR3 protein. The data show about 1.5 million distinct CDR3 sequences, approximately 39% seen once. Material: blood. Receptors were obtained from a woman younger than 35 in good health.

Turning to this clonotype: Because the CDR3 is missing its conserved closing phenylalanine or tryptophan, this is likely a read error. The chain combines TRBV29-1 with TRBJ2-7, with D maybe TRBD1 (6 bases). Germline V gene sequence: CDR1 SQVTM, CDR2 ANQGSEA. The length of the CDR3 is 12 residues. V was clipped by 7 bases and J by 1 base, with 11 bases between them. CDR3 coding DNA: TGCAGCGCCGGACAGCTATCCTACGAGCAGTACTTA. This codes for CSAGQLSYEQYL.

J is TRBJ2-1 and V is TRBV18, with 11 bases fitting TRBD2. Germline V gene data show CDR1 as KGHSH and CDR2 as LQKENI. The V and J ends lost 4 bases and 14 bases, in that order; junction bases with no gene match: 4. CDR3 length: 12 residues. The CDR3 nucleotides read TGTGCCAGCTCACTCCTAGCGGGGGGTGAGTTCTTC. Amino acids: CASSLLAGGEFF.

V and J are TRBV9 and TRBJ2-2; 7 positions agree with TRBD2. Germline assignment: CDR1 SGDLS and CDR2 YYNGEE. J was trimmed by 7 bases and V by 7 bases; bases with no gene match: 7. CDR3 length: 13 amino acids. Written as DNA, the CDR3 is TGTGCCAGCTCGTCCGGCGGGAGCGGGGAGCTGTTTTTT. It is translated as CASSSGGSGELFF.

This clonotype was seen a handful of times. The chain carries TRBV6-5 and TRBJ1-2; D is unclear. V was cut by 4 bases and J by 0 bases, with 9 bases left in between. This CDR3 comprises 14 residues. CDR1 and CDR2 from the germline V gene are MNHEY and SVGAGI. CDR3 protein: CASSSRLTNYGYTF. The CDR3 DNA follows: TGTGCCAGCAGTTCGAGATTAACTAACTATGGCTACACCTTC.

This clonotype has a count of ten or more. This chain joins TRBV29-1 and TRBJ2-7; D possibly corresponds to TRBD1 (6 bases). V was pared by 4 bases and J by 4 bases, with 11 bases between. Germline CDR1 SQVTM, CDR2 ANQGSEA. This CDR3 has 12 residues. CDR3: CSVATGSYEQYF. The CDR3 DNA reads as TGCAGCGTTGCTACAGGGTCTTACGAGCAGTACTTC.

In this sample, this clonotype turned up a few times. This chain links TRBV9 with TRBJ2-3; 9 positions agree with TRBD2. Germline-derived CDR1 and CDR2 are SGDLS and YYNGEE. The ends lost 0 bases at V and 2 bases at J; junction bases unmatched: 4. The CDR3 consists of 16 residues. CDR3 loop: CASSVVAGGPTDTQYF. The DNA of the CDR3 is TGTGCCAGCAGCGTAGTTGCGGGGGGGCCCACAGATACGCAGTATTTT.

This clonotype has only a few counts. The chain couples TRBV18 to TRBJ1-5; possibly TRBD1 for D (6 bases). Germline CDR1 is KGHSH and CDR2 is LQKENI. Trimming cost V 2 bases and J 2 bases, with 16 bases left between them. The CDR3 consists of 17 residues. CDR3 protein: CASSPASLTGRNQPQHF. CDR3 DNA: TGTGCCAGCTCACCAGCCTCACTCACAGGGCGCAATCAGCCCCAGCATTTT.

The genes are TRBV5-1 and TRBJ2-1, with TRBD1 matching over 7 bases. The junction had 6 bases not matched to a gene; V was cut back by 0 bases and J by 0 bases. Germline V gene data show CDR1 as SGHRS and CDR2 as YFSETQ. The CDR3 covers 17 residues. For the CDR3, the DNA is TGCGCCAGCAGCTTGGCAACAGGGGAGAGCTCCTACAATGAGCAGTTCTTC. Residues: CASSLATGESSYNEQFF.

V and J are TRBV7-2 and TRBJ2-5; TRBD2 matches at 12 bases. The J call may be faulty, since TRBJ2-7 better matches the DNA end. CDR3 length equals 18 residues. The germline V gene encodes CDR1 SGHTA and CDR2 FQGNSA. The CDR3 nucleotides are TGTGCCAGCAGCATCCTAGCGGGAGGGCCGGGAGGTGTAGGCGAGCAGTACTTC. Protein: CASSILAGGPGGVGEQYF.

V and J are TRBV29-1 and TRBJ2-7; 7 positions match TRBD1. The CDR3 loop spans 11 amino acids. Germline V gene data show CDR1 as SQVTM and CDR2 as ANQGSEA. The junction had 1 base not matched to a gene; V was cut back by 5 bases and J by 3 bases. The CDR3 DNA sequence: TGCAGCGTTACAGGGGACTACGAGCAGTACTTC. Protein product: CSVTGDYEQYF.

The chain joins TRBV9 to TRBJ2-1; D unclear. The end of the DNA aligns better with TRBJ2-7, so the J call may be wrong. The CDR3 has 14 amino acids. CDR1 is SGDLS and CDR2 is YYNGEE in the germline V gene. CDR3 bases: TGTGCCAGCAGCACCGCACAAAATTACAATGAGCAGTACTTC. Its protein product is CASSTAQNYNEQYF.

This clonotype was recorded at least ten times. The chain couples TRBV6-5 to TRBJ2-3; the D gene is possibly TRBD1 (5 bases). V lost 5 bases and J 1 base, leaving 16 bases between the germline ends. This CDR3 contains 16 residues. Germline V gives CDR1 MNHEY, CDR2 SVGAGI. The CDR3 reads CASSPPRASGTDTQYF. In DNA, the CDR3 is TGTGCCAGCAGTCCACCCAGGGCTTCGGGCACAGATACGCAGTATTTT.

The DNA of the CDR3 is TGTGCCAGCAACAAATCTCCGGGGGGATCCGGGTACACTGAAGCTTTCTTT. Its protein is CASNKSPGGSGYTEAFF. The chain is built from TRBV12-3 or TRBV12-4 and TRBJ1-1; D is perhaps TRBD1 (5 bases). With 7 bases removed from V and 3 bases from J, the gap between germline ends came to 24 bases. The CDR3 covers 17 residues.

This clonotype was counted a few times. V is TRBV24-1 and J is TRBJ1-1, with D possibly TRBD1 on 6 matching bases. With 6 bases removed from V and 0 bases from J, the gap between germline ends came to 7 bases. The CDR3 is 13 residues long. Germline loops: CDR1 KGHDR, CDR2 SFDVKD. In nucleotides, the CDR3 is TGTGCCACCAGTACAGGGATGAACACTGAAGCTTTCTTT. As protein: CATSTGMNTEAFF.

This rearrangement joins TRBV6-5 to TRBJ1-2; TRBD1 agrees at 8 bases. The trim removed 5 bases at V and 8 bases at J, leaving 10 bases unmatched. Germline V gene sequence: CDR1 MNHEY, CDR2 SVGAGI. This CDR3 has 14 amino acids. Written as DNA, the CDR3 is TGTGCCAGCAGTACAGGACAGGGAATAGGGGGCTACACCTTC. Encoded protein: CASSTGQGIGGYTF.

Many counts were recorded for this clonotype. The V gene is TRBV29-1, the J gene TRBJ2-1; maybe TRBD1 (6 bases). Between the trimmed V and J ends, which lost 7 bases and 3 bases, there was a span of 16 bases. The germline V gene encodes CDR1 SQVTM and CDR2 ANQGSEA. The CDR3 sequence is 14 residues long. CDR3 residues: CSALHRDNYNEQFF. The CDR3 DNA sequence: TGCAGCGCTCTACACCGGGACAACTACAATGAGCAGTTCTTC.

The chain combines TRBV11-2 with TRBJ2-4; TRBD1 might be the D (6 bases). CDR1 and CDR2 (germline): SGHAT, FQNNGV. This CDR3 has 16 residues. The V end was cut by 5 bases, the J end by 2 bases, with 16 bases between. Written as DNA, the CDR3 is TGTGCCAGCAGCACTTACACAGGGTTCTCCAAAAACATTCAGTACTTC. Translating it yields CASSTYTGFSKNIQYF.

This clonotype was seen more than once but under ten times. V gene TRBV4-3 combines with J gene TRBJ1-1, with 7 bases aligning to TRBD1. Germline CDR1 and CDR2: LGHNA and YSLEER. J gave up 7 bases and V 3 bases, and 8 bases lay outside the gene matches. CDR3 length: 14 residues. CDR3: CASSHYTGDGEAFF. The CDR3 region has the DNA TGCGCCAGCAGCCATTATACAGGGGATGGTGAAGCTTTCTTT.

The chain couples TRBV7-2 to TRBJ1-1, with TRBD1 identical over 10 bases. Losses at the gene ends were 5 bases for V and 4 bases for J; bases not matched to a gene: 7. Germline V gene sequence: CDR1 SGHTA, CDR2 FQGNSA. The CDR3 runs to 15 residues. CDR3 in amino acids: CASSPRQGARTEAFF. CDR3 coding DNA: TGTGCCAGCAGCCCTAGACAGGGGGCGCGCACTGAAGCTTTCTTT.

This clonotype was recorded a few times. This rearrangement joins TRBV7-9 to TRBJ2-7; TRBD1 matches 10 bases. Trimming removed 5 bases from V and 0 bases from J; junction bases left unmatched: 10. The CDR3 covers 17 residues. CDR1 is SEHNR and CDR2 is FQNEAQ in the germline V gene (reference sequence). The chain's CDR3 is CASSPRRQGAISYEQYF. The CDR3 DNA follows: TGTGCCAGCAGCCCACGCCGACAGGGGGCGATCTCCTACGAGCAGTACTTC.

V gene TRBV5-1 combines with J gene TRBJ2-3, with 9 bases identical to TRBD2. Germline V lookup: CDR1 SGHRS, CDR2 YFSETQ. Trimming cost V 0 bases and J 6 bases; bases outside gene matches: 11. This CDR3 has 17 amino acids. The CDR3 region is CASSLAEQRGVSDTQYF. CDR3 nucleotide sequence: TGCGCCAGCAGCTTGGCCGAACAGCGGGGGGTTTCGGATACGCAGTATTTT. Full variable domain (outside the CDR3, taken from reference TRBV5-1 and TRBJ2-3): KAGVTQTPRYLIKTRGQQVTLSCSPISGHRSVSWYQQTPGQGLQFLFEYFSETQRNKGNFPGRFSGRQFSNSRSEMNVSTLELGDSALYLCASSLAEQRGVSDTQYFGPGTRLTVL.

The chain joins TRBV15 to TRBJ2-5, with a tentative D call TRBD1 (6 bases). The V gene's germline CDR1 is LNHNV and CDR2 YYDKDF (reference sequence). V was clipped by 0 bases and J by 5 bases, with 13 bases between them. The CDR3 is 15 amino acids. CDR3 in amino acids: CATSRDHRTVETQYF. CDR3 coding DNA: TGTGCCACCAGCAGAGATCATCGGACAGTGGAGACCCAGTACTTC.

This chain connects TRBV7-9 to TRBJ2-1, with 11 bases fitting TRBD2. The CDR3 contains 17 residues. Germline assignment: CDR1 SEHNR and CDR2 FQNEAQ (reference sequence). J lost 7 bases, V lost 1 base, and 9 bases had no gene match. The CDR3 nucleotides are TGTGCCAGCAGCTTAGTGGAGAGACTAGCGGGGTTTAATGAGCAGTTCTTC. Residues: CASSLVERLAGFNEQFF.

The gene calls are TRBV28 and TRBJ2-5, with 7 bases identical to TRBD1. V gave up 6 bases and J gave up 2 bases; unmatched junction bases: 9. The CDR3 contains 15 residues. Germline values: CDR1 MDHEN, CDR2 SYDVKM. The CDR3 nucleotides are TGTGCCAGCAGCCGTCCCATGGGACAGCAAGAGACCCAGTACTTC. It translates to CASSRPMGQQETQYF.

This chain uses TRBV6-5 with TRBJ2-4, with a tentative D call TRBD2 (6 bases). Trimming took 11 bases from V and 8 from J, leaving 22 bases between them. Germline V CDR1 and CDR2: MNHEY, SVGAGI. The CDR3 spans 14 residues. CDR3 in DNA: TGTGCCGCATCCGTAGACGGGAGTGAGGACATTCAGTACTTC. This encodes CAASVDGSEDIQYF.

This clonotype was picked up a small number of times. This chain uses TRBV7-8 with TRBJ2-3, with unresolved D. V lost 5 bases and J 8 bases, leaving 8 bases between the germline ends. The germline CDR1 and CDR2 sequences are SGHVS and FQNEAQ. The CDR3 sequence is 11 residues long. The CDR3 nucleotides are TGTGCCAGCAGCCTTCGAGCTACGCAGTATTTT. Encoded protein: CASSLRATQYF.